The present entry profiles one TCR beta chain with its context. Its antigen is unknown. The data stem from a study of monozygotic twins with inflammatory bowel disease. Study-wide findings and caveats: Distinguishing T cell subtypes was not possible.

Each donor had about 2.5 ml of blood drawn. The authors used roughly 3.5 ug of total RNA per TCR library. Each UMI, carrying a 6-nucleotide sample barcode, came from template switching. TCRdb derives one entry per CDR3 protein from the 5' RACE reads, leaving out DNA. The table for this sample gives around 410,000 distinct CDR3 sequences. This clonotype was obtained from a human donor with ulcerative colitis or Crohn's disease, or a healthy co-twin of an affected twin (not recorded which). Sequencing was carried out using blood.

The CDR3 protein is CSVEVPGTYEQYF. This rearrangement joins TRBV29-1 to TRBJ2-7; TCRdb's D call, TRBD1, is unchecked because there is no DNA. CDR1 SQVTM and CDR2 ANQGSEA come from the germline V gene. This CDR3 contains 13 residues.